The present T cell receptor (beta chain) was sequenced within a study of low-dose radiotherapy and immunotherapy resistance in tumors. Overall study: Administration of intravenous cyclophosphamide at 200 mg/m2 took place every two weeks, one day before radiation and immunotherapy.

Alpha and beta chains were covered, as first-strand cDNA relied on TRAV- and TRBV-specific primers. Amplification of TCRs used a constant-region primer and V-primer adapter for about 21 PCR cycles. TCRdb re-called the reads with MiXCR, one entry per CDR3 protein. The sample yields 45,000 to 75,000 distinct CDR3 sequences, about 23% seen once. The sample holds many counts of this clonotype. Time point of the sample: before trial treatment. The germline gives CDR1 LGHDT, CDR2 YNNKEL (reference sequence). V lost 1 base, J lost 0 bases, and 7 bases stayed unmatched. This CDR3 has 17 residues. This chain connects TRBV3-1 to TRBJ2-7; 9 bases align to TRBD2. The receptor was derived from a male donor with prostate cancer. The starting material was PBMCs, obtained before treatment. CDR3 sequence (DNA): TGTGCCAGCAGCCAAGTGCTTGGCGGGGGGGCCTCCTACGAGCAGTACTTC. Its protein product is CASSQVLGGGASYEQYF.